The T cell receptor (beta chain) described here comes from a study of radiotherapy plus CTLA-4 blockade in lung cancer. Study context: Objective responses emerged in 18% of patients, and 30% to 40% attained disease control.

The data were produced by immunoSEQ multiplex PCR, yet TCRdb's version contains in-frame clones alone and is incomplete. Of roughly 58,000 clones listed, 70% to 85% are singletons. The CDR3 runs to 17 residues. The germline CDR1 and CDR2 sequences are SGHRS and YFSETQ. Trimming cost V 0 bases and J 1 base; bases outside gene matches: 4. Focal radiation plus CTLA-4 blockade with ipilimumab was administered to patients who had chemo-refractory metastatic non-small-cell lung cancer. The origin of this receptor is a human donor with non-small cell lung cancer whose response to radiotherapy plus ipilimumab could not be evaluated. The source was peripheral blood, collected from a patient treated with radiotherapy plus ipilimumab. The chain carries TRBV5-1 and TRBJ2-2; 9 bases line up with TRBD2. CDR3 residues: CASSLGLAGKNTGELFF. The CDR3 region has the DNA TGCGCCAGCAGCTTGGGGCTAGCGGGAAAGAACACCGGGGAGCTGTTTTTT. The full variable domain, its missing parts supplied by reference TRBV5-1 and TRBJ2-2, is KAGVTQTPRYLIKTRGQQVTLSCSPISGHRSVSWYQQTPGQGLQFLFEYFSETQRNKGNFPGRFSGRQFSNSRSEMNVSTLELGDSALYLCASSLGLAGKNTGELFFGEGSRLTVL.